This T cell receptor (beta chain) was profiled in a study of technical replicates of blood from four donors. Repertoires were generated with immunoSEQ multiplex PCR, while TCRdb's copy carries only in-frame clones and drops some. The sample carries 75,000 to 95,000 clones, less than 95% recorded once. This receptor was identified in a human donor in good health. The sequenced sample consisted of T cells isolated from PBMCs.

The DNA for the CDR3 is TGCGCCAGCAGCTTTTCACAGGGGGCAGGGGATACGCAGTATTTT. Amino acid sequence: CASSFSQGAGDTQYF. The V call is TRBV5-1, the J call TRBJ2-3, with TRBD1 identical over 9 bases. V shed 2 bases, J shed 6 bases, and the junction held 7 bases outside the gene matches. CDR3 length equals 15 residues. CDR1 and CDR2 (germline): SGHRS, YFSETQ.